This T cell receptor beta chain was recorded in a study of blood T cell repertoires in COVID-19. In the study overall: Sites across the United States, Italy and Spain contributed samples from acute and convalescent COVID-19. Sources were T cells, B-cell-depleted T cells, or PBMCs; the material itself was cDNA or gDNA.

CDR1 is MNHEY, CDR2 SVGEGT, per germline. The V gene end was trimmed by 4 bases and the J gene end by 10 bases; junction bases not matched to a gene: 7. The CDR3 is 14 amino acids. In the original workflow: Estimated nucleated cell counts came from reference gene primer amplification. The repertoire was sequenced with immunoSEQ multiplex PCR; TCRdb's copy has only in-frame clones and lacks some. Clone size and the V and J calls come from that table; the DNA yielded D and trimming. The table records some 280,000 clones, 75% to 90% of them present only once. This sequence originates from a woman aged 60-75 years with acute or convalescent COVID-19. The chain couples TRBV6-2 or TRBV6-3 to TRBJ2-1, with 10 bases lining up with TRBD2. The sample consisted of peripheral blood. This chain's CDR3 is CASSSLTSGVEQFF. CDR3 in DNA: TGTGCCAGCAGTTCCCTTACTAGCGGGGTCGAGCAGTTCTTC.